This TCR beta chain was found in a study of T-cell memory formation after mild COVID-19. TCRdb re-called the 5' RACE reads through MiXCR, storing one row per CDR3 protein. The table lists under 150,000 distinct CDR3 sequences, approximately 22% of them singletons, with roughly two fifths in the top ten. The germline V gene has CDR1 KGHDR and CDR2 SFDVKD. The V and J ends lost 9 bases and 6 bases respectively, with 7 bases between them. This CDR3 comprises 11 residues. The receptor comes from a man aged 18 to 29 who had mild COVID-19 (a few samples of this study predate the infection). Cell type and time point are not known. The chain carries TRBV24-1 and TRBJ2-2; D unclear. The specimen sequenced was PBMCs or a T cell subset sorted from them (not recorded which). CDR3 DNA: TGTGCCACCGGGGTAGCCGGGGAGCTGTTTTTT. The encoded protein is CATGVAGELFF.